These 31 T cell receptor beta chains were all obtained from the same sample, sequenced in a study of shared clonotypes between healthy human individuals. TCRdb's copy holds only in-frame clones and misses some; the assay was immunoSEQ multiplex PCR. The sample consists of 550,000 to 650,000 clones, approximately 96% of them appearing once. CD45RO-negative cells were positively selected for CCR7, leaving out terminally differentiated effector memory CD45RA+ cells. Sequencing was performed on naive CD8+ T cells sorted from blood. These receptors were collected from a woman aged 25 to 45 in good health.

In nucleotides, the CDR3 is TGTGCCAGCAGCCCAAGGACAGTAGAAGCCAAAAACATTCAGTACTTC. Its translation is CASSPRTVEAKNIQYF. The chain has TRBV7-9 and TRBJ2-4, with D maybe TRBD1 (6 bases). Germline V gene lookup returns CDR1 SEHNR and CDR2 FQNEAQ (reference sequence). Trimming took 5 bases from V and 0 from J, leaving 14 bases between them. The CDR3 has 16 residues.

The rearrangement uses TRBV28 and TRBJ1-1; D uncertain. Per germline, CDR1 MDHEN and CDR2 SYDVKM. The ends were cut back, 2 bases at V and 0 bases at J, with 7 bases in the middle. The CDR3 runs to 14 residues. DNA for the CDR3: TGTGCCAGCAGTTTAACACAGATGAACACTGAAGCTTTCTTT. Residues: CASSLTQMNTEAFF.

Here the CDR3 DNA reads TGTGCCAGCAACTACCGGGAGGGCCGGGAGGAGCAGTTCTTC. Translating gives CASNYREGREEQFF. This chain uses TRBV6-1 with TRBJ2-1, with 8 bases fitting TRBD2. Germline V gene sequence: CDR1 MNHNS, CDR2 SASEGT. Unmatched junction bases numbered 12, after V lost 7 bases and J lost 10 bases. This CDR3 region has 14 residues.

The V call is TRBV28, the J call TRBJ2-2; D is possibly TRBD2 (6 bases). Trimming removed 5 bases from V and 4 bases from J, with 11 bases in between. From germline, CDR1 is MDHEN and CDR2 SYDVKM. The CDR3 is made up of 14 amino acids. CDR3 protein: CASSKRSGTGELFF. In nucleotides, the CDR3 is TGTGCCAGCAGTAAGCGTAGCGGCACCGGGGAGCTGTTTTTT.

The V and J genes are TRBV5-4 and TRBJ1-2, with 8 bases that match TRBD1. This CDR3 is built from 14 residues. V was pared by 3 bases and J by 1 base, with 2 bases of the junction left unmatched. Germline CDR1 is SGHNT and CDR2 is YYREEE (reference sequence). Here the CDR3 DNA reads TGTGCCAGCAGCTCGACAGGGGATAACTATGGCTACACCTTC. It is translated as CASSSTGDNYGYTF.

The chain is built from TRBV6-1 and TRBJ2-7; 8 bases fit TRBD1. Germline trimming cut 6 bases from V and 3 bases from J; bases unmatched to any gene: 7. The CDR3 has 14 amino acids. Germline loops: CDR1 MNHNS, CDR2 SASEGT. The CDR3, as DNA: TGTGCCAGCAGCCACGTGGGGACAGGCTACGAGCAGTACTTC. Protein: CASSHVGTGYEQYF.

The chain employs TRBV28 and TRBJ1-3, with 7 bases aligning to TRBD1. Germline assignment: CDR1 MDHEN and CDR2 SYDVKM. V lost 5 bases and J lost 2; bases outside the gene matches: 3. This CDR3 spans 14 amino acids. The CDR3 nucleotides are TGTGCCAGCAGTGAAGGGACAGCTGGAAACACCATATATTTT. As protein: CASSEGTAGNTIYF.

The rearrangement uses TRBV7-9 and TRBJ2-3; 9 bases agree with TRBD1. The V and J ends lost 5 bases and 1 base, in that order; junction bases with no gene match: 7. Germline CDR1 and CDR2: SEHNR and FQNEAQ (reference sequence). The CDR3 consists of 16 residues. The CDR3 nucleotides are TGTGCCAGCAGCACCCCGGGACAGGGTGGCACAGATACGCAGTATTTT. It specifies CASSTPGQGGTDTQYF.

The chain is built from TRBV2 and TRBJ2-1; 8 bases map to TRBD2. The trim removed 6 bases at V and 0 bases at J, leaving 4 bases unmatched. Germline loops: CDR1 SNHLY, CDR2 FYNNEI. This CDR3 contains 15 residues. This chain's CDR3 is CASRESGSSYNEQFF. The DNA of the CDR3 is TGTGCCAGCAGGGAGAGCGGGAGCTCCTACAATGAGCAGTTCTTC.

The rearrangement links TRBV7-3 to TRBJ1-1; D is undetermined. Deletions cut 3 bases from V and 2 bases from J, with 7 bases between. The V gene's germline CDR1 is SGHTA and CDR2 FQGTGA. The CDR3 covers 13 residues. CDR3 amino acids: CASSLGANTEAFF. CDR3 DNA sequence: TGTGCCAGCAGCTTGGGTGCTAACACTGAAGCTTTCTTT.

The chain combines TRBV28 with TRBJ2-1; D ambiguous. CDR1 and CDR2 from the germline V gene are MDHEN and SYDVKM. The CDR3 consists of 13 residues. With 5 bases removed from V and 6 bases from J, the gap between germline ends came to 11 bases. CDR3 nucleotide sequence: TGTGCCAGCAGTGCCGGACCCACCAATGAGCAGTTCTTC. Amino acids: CASSAGPTNEQFF.

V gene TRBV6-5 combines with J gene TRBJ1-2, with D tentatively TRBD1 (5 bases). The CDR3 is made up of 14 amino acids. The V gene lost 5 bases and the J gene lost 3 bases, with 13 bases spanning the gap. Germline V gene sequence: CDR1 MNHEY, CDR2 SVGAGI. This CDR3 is CASSNLGTYYGYTF. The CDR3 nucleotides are TGTGCCAGCAGTAACCTCGGGACTTACTATGGCTACACCTTC.

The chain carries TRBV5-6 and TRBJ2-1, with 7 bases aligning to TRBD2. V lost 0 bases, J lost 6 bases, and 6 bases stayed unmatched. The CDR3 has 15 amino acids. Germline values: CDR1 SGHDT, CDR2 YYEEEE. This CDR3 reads CASSLGLAAINEQFF. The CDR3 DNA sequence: TGTGCCAGCAGCTTGGGACTAGCAGCCATCAATGAGCAGTTCTTC.

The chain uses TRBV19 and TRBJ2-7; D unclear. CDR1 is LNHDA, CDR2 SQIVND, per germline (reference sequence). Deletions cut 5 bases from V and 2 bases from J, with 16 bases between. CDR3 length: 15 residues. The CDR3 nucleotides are TGTGCCAGTAGTCATCCTCCGAGAGGAGCCTACGAGCAGTACTTC. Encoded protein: CASSHPPRGAYEQYF. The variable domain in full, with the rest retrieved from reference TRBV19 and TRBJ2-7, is DGGITQSPKYLFRKEGQNVTLSCEQNLNHDAMYWYRQDPGQGLRLIYYSQIVNDFQKGDIAEGYSVSREKKESFPLTVTSAQKNPTAFYLCASSHPPRGAYEQYFGPGTRLTVT.

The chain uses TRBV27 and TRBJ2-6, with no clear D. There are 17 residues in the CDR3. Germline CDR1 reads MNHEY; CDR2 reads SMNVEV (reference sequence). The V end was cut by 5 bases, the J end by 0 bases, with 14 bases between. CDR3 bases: TGTGCCAGCAGTCCACCCCCTCATCGCTCTGGGGCCAACGTCCTGACTTTC. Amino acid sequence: CASSPPPHRSGANVLTF.

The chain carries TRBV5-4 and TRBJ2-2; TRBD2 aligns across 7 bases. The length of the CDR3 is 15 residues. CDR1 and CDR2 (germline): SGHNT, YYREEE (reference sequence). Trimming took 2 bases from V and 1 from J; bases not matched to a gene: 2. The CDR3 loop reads CASSFWGGNTGELFF. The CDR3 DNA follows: TGTGCCAGCAGCTTTTGGGGGGGGAACACCGGGGAGCTGTTTTTT.

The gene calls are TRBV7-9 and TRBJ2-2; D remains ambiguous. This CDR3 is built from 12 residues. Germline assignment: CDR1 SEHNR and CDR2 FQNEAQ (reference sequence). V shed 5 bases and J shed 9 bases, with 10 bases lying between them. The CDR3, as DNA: TGTGCCAGCAGCGCCCTGGGCAGGGAGCTGTTTTTT. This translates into CASSALGRELFF.

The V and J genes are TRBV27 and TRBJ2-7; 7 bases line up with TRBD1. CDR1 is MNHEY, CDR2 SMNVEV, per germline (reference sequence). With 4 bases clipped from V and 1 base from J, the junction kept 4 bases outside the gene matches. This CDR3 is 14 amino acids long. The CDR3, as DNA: TGTGCCAGCAGTTACACAGGGGCGTCCTACGAGCAGTACTTC. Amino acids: CASSYTGASYEQYF.

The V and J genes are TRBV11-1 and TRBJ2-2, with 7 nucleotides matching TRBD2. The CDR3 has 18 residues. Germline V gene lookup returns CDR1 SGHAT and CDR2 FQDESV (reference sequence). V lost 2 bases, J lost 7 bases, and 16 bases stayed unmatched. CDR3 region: CASSLFSGYSGMVGELFF. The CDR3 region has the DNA TGTGCCAGCAGCTTATTCTCCGGGTACAGCGGGATGGTCGGGGAGCTGTTTTTT.

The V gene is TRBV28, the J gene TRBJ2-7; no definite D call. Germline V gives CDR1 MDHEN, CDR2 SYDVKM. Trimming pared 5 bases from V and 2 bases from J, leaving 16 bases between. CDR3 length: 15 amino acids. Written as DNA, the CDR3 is TGTGCCAGCAGTATGTTTACAACAGAACCCTACGAGCAGTACTTC. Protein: CASSMFTTEPYEQYF.

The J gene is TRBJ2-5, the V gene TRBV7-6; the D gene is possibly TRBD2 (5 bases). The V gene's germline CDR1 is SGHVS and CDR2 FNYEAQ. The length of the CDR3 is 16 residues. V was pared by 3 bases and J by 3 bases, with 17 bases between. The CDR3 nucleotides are TGTGCCAGCAGCTTCGAGGGTCTGGCTCTAGAAGAGACCCAGTACTTC. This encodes CASSFEGLALEETQYF.

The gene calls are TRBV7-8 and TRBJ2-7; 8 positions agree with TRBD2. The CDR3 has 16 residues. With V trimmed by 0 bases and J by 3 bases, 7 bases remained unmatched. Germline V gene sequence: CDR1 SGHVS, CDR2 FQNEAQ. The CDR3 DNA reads TGTGCCAGCAGCTTAGCTTGGACGGGAGGGGTCTACGAGCAGTACTTC. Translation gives CASSLAWTGGVYEQYF.

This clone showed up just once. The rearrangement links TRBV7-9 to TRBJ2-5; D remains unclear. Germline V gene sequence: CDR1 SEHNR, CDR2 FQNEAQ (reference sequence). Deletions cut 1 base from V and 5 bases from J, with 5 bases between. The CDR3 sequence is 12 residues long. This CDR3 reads CASSLGLETQYF. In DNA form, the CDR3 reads TGTGCCAGCAGCTTAGGTTTGGAGACCCAGTACTTC.

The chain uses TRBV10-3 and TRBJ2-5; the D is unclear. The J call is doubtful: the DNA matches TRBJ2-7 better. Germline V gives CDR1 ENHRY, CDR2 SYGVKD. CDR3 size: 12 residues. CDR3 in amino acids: CAISELSYEQYF. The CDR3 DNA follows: TGTGCCATCAGTGAGTTGTCCTACGAGCAGTACTTC.

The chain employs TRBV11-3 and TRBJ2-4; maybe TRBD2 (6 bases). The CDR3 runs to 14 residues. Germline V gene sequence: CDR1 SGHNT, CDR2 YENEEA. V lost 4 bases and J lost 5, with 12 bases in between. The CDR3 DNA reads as TGTGCCAGCAGCTCCGGTACTAGCCAAAACATTCAGTACTTC. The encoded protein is CASSSGTSQNIQYF.

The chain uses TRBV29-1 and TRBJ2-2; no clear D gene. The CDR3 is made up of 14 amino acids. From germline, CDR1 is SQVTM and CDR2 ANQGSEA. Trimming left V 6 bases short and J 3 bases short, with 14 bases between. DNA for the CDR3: TGCAGCGTCGCCCCGGTTGGGTACACCGGGGAGCTGTTTTTT. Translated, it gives CSVAPVGYTGELFF.

CDR3 loop: CASSGPLAGGVSYNEQFF. CDR3 DNA: TGTGCCAGCAGCGGACCGTTAGCGGGAGGAGTTTCCTACAATGAGCAGTTCTTC. V and J are TRBV9 and TRBJ2-1, with 10 bases matching TRBD2. Germline CDR1 reads SGDLS; CDR2 reads YYNGEE. The CDR3 runs to 18 residues. V gave up 3 bases and J gave up 1 base; unmatched junction bases: 10.

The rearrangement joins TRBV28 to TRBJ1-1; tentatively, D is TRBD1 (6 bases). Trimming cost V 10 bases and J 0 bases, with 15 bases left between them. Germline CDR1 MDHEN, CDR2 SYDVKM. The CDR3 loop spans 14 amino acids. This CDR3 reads CATVQGVMNTEAFF. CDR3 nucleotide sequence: TGTGCCACCGTACAGGGCGTCATGAACACTGAAGCTTTCTTT.

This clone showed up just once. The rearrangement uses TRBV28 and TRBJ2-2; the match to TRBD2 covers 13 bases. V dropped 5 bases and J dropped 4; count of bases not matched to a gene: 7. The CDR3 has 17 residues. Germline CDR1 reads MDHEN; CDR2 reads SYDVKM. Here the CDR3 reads CASSRTSGRDPTGELFF. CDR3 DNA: TGTGCCAGCAGTCGAACTAGCGGGAGGGACCCCACCGGGGAGCTGTTTTTT.

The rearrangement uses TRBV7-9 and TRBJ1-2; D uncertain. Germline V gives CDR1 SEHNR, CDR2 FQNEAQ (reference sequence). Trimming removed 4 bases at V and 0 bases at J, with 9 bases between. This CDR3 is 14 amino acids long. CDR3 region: CASSSRTANYGYTF. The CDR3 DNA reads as TGTGCCAGCAGCTCCAGGACGGCTAACTATGGCTACACCTTC.

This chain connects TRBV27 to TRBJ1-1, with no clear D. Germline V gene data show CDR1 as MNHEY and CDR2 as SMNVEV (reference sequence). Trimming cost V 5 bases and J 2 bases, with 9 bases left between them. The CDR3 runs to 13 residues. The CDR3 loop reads CASSQGANTEAFF. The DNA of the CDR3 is TGTGCCAGCAGTCAAGGTGCAAACACTGAAGCTTTCTTT.